This T cell receptor (beta chain) was sequenced in a study of CD8 T cells in ankylosing spondylitis. Study-wide findings and caveats: The disease-linked clones had a CD8+ phenotype and low blood frequencies. Seven to nine highly homologous variants formed a TCR beta motif that appeared characteristic of ankylosing spondylitis blood. Earlier studies detected some motif variants in reactive arthritis synovial fluid and blood.

As for this clonotype: Its specificity is not known.

CDR3 length equals 17 residues. V was pared by 5 bases and J by 4 bases, with 10 bases of the junction left unmatched. Germline loops: CDR1 ENHRY, CDR2 SYGVKD. Construction of TCR beta libraries was performed using quantitative 5'-RACE with molecular barcodes. TCRdb re-analysed the 5' RACE reads in MiXCR, keeping a single row per CDR3 protein. The sample carries a few hundred thousand distinct CDR3 sequences, under 25% recorded once. The gene calls are TRBV10-3 and TRBJ2-2; TRBD2 aligns across 10 bases. This sequence was found in a male donor with ankylosing spondylitis. Sequencing input: blood, either unsorted or a sorted T cell fraction (not recorded which). CDR3 sequence: CAISPRGLAPSTGELFF. As DNA, the CDR3 is TGTGCCATCAGTCCCAGGGGACTAGCGCCTAGCACCGGGGAGCTGTTTTTT.